This T cell receptor beta chain was sequenced in a study of cytomegalovirus exposure and HLA in healthy donors. 60 Vbeta and 13 Jbeta primers were used in PCR. The data were produced by immunoSEQ multiplex PCR, yet TCRdb's version contains in-frame clones alone and is incomplete. The table has approximately 120,000 clones, about 73% seen once. Trimming pared 4 bases from V and 2 bases from J, leaving 8 bases between. This CDR3 spans 12 amino acids. The germline V gene has CDR1 SQVTM and CDR2 ANQGSEA. Worth noting for this clone: The antigen is unknown.

Findings and caveats of the study: What a later analysis reportedly showed was that an Asian-associated ancestry cluster had fewer N-insertions than the approximately 670-donor mean. In an earlier analysis, most TCR beta V segments were productive about 87% or about 30% of the time. TRBV6-2, TRBV6-3 and other indistinguishable V segments were excluded. Specific recognition of CMV antigens was confirmed in vitro for a few chains (all CMV-associated).

The sample taken for sequencing was PBMCs. This sequence originates from a woman in her forties or fifties in good health and CMV-seropositive. This chain uses TRBV29-1 with TRBJ2-5, with D perhaps matching TRBD1 (6 bases). CDR3: CSVGQGQETQYF. As DNA, the CDR3 is TGCAGCGTTGGCCAGGGGCAAGAGACCCAGTACTTC.